Each of the 10 T cell receptor beta chains below was sequenced from the same sample in a study of blood T cells in healthy people across ages. A sample-barcoded 5' primer and a J-beta primer mix were used in a second PCR of about 6 to 12 cycles. TCRdb called the 5' RACE reads again in MiXCR, with one record for every CDR3 protein. The sample lists 1.5 million to 2 million distinct CDR3 sequences; 28% were seen once. Material: blood. The receptors were sampled from a woman aged 25 to 39 in good health.

Points on this clonotype: One end of the junction varies from germline; a read error may be responsible. This chain links TRBV29-1 with TRBJ2-7; 11 bases align to TRBD1. Germline V CDR1 and CDR2: SQVTM, ANQGSEA. The CDR3 consists of 13 residues. The CDR3 protein is CGVGTGGPYEQYF. CDR3 DNA: TGCGGCGTAGGGACAGGGGGGCCCTACGAGCAGTACTTC.

The chain uses TRBV6-6 and TRBJ1-5; 8 bases align to TRBD1. The CDR3 has 16 amino acids. The germline gives CDR1 MNHNY, CDR2 SVGAGI (reference sequence). The junction had 9 bases not matched to a gene; V was cut back by 4 bases and J by 4 bases. CDR3 sequence: CASSSQTGAGNQPQHF. The CDR3 bases are TGTGCCAGCAGTTCCCAGACAGGGGCCGGAAATCAGCCCCAGCATTTT.

The V gene is TRBV7-3, the J gene TRBJ2-1, with TRBD1 matching 8 bases. V lost 4 bases, J lost 4 bases, and 9 bases stayed unmatched. The germline CDR1 and CDR2 sequences are SGHTA and FQGTGA. The CDR3 spans 16 residues. The CDR3 loop is CASSSTPGQEYNEQFF. CDR3 in DNA: TGTGCCAGCAGCTCCACCCCGGGACAGGAGTACAATGAGCAGTTCTTC.

This clonotype was observed a handful of times. The V call is TRBV5-1, the J call TRBJ1-1, with D possibly matching TRBD1 (5 bases). The V end was cut by 2 bases, the J end by 7 bases, with 12 bases between. The germline V gene has CDR1 SGHRS and CDR2 YFSETQ. The CDR3 loop spans 13 amino acids. CDR3 in DNA: TGCGCCAGCAGCTTCGGGGGATCGAATGAAGCTTTCTTT. It encodes CASSFGGSNEAFF.

The chain is built from TRBV2 and TRBJ2-1; TRBD2 is a possible D gene (6 bases). Trimming took off 5 bases at V and 15 bases at J, with 14 bases between the two ends. The CDR3 spans 11 residues. The V gene's germline CDR1 is SNHLY and CDR2 FYNNEI. The CDR3 DNA reads TGTGCCAGCAGTCTCGCGGGATGGTGGTTCTTC. Its protein product is CASSLAGWWFF.

The chain combines TRBV20-1 with TRBJ1-2; D not certain. CDR3 length: 11 residues. Germline V lookup: CDR1 DFQATT, CDR2 SNEGSKA (reference sequence). V was cut by 3 bases and J by 5 bases, with 7 bases left in between. CDR3 sequence: CSASPWYGYTF. For the CDR3, the DNA is TGCAGTGCTAGTCCATGGTATGGCTACACCTTC.

The chain links TRBV3-1 to TRBJ2-7, with D tentatively TRBD2 (5 bases). This CDR3 has 15 residues. Germline lookup yields CDR1 LGHDT and CDR2 YNNKEL (reference sequence). V was trimmed by 2 bases and J by 0 bases, leaving 11 bases between them. CDR3 DNA sequence: TGTGCCAGCAGCCAAAGGACTCGCGACTCCTACGAGCAGTACTTC. The encoded protein is CASSQRTRDSYEQYF.

V is TRBV9 and J is TRBJ2-1; a possible D gene is TRBD2 (6 bases). There are 15 residues in the CDR3. In germline, CDR1 is SGDLS, CDR2 YYNGEE. V lost 0 bases and J lost 8, with 15 bases in between. CDR3 nucleotide sequence: TGTGCCAGCAGCGTAGTGGGTCGGAGGGGTTATGAGCAGTTCTTC. Translated, it gives CASSVVGRRGYEQFF.

The chain has TRBV7-3 and TRBJ2-3, with D unresolved. Germline V lookup: CDR1 SGHTA, CDR2 FQGTGA. This CDR3 is built from 14 residues. V was pared by 6 bases and J by 1 base, with 11 bases between. The CDR3 DNA is TGTGCCAGCAGGTTCCTCGGGCGCACAGATACGCAGTATTTT. Translated, it gives CASRFLGRTDTQYF.

This clonotype has only a few counts. This chain uses TRBV7-9 with TRBJ2-5; the D gene is possibly TRBD2 (6 bases). The CDR3 loop spans 15 amino acids. Per germline, CDR1 SEHNR and CDR2 FQNEAQ (reference sequence). Trimming took 11 bases from V and 5 from J, leaving 24 bases between them. The CDR3 region has the DNA TGTGCCTCTTCCCGGACTATCTCCAGGCAGGAGACCCAGTACTTC. It encodes CASSRTISRQETQYF.